Listed below are T cell receptor beta chains from one sample, sequenced in a study of cytomegalovirus exposure and HLA in healthy donors. Sequencing was performed with immunoSEQ multiplex PCR; in TCRdb, only in-frame clones are kept and a portion is missing. Of 80,000 to 100,000 clones in the sample, about four fifths were seen once. Sequenced: PBMCs. These receptors were taken from a man between 40 and 49 years old in good health and CMV-seropositive. Each CDR3 is given with its conserved first and last residue. D genes are given only for firm matches. The listing skips clone size in some rows; elsewhere it reads once, few, many or a size class.

cdr3_length clone_size j_call v_call d_call cdr3_nt cdr3_aa
16 NA TRBJ2-2 TRBV7-9 TRBD1 TGTGCCAGCAGCGAACGGACAGGGGTGGTCACCGGGGAGCTGTTTTTT CASSERTGVVTGELFF
14 NA TRBJ1-1 TRBV21-1 NA TGTGCCAGCAGCAAAGGGGCCCGGGGCACTGAAGCTTTCTTT CASSKGARGTEAFF
15 NA TRBJ2-3 TRBV15 TRBD2 TGTGCCACCAGCAGAGGGGCTAGCGGAACAGATACGCAGTATTTT CATSRGASGTDTQYF
11 NA TRBJ2-1 TRBV11-2 NA TGTGCCAGCAGCTTGTCAGGGGAGCAGTTCTTC CASSLSGEQFF
18 few TRBJ2-1 TRBV11-2 NA TGTGCCAGCAGCTCGAGCGACAGCATCCCGAGCTCCTACAATGAGCAGTTCTTC CASSSSDSIPSSYNEQFF
13 NA TRBJ1-1 TRBV19 NA TGTGCCAGTAGTCCCTCTCTGAACACTGAAGCTTTCTTT CASSPSLNTEAFF
17 NA TRBJ2-5 TRBV18 TRBD2 TGTGCCAGCTCACCACTCACCGGGACTAGCGGAAAAGAGACCCAGTACTTC CASSPLTGTSGKETQYF
16 NA TRBJ2-2 TRBV9 TRBD1 TGTGCCAGCAGCCCAAGGACAGGGTCCTACACCGGGGAGCTGTTTTTT CASSPRTGSYTGELFF
12 NA TRBJ2-2 TRBV28 NA TGTGCCAGCAGTCTCCTTTTCGGGGAGCTGTTTTTT CASSLLFGELFF
15 NA TRBJ2-1 TRBV9 NA TGTGCCAGCAGCGTATCCTCAGGCGATTACAATGAGCAGTTCTTC CASSVSSGDYNEQFF
13 NA TRBJ1-5 TRBV2 TRBD1 TGTGCCGGGCGGACAGGGCCCGGTGGGGCCCAGCATTTT CAGRTGPGGAQHF
15 NA TRBJ2-7 TRBV5-1 NA TGCGCCAGCAGCTTGGGTTACAGGTCGAACTACGAGCAGTACTTC CASSLGYRSNYEQYF
14 NA TRBJ1-2 TRBV5-1 TRBD1 TGCGCCAGTCATTCCGGGACAGGGGACTATGGCTACACCTTC CASHSGTGDYGYTF
14 NA TRBJ1-1 TRBV7-8 NA TGTGCCAGCAGCCTTTCTGGCGGTGCGGCTGAAGCTTTCTTT CASSLSGGAAEAFF
16 NA TRBJ1-1 TRBV11-2 NA TGTGCCAGCAGCTTACGGGGGGCTGGGGTTGGCACTGAAGCTTTCTTT CASSLRGAGVGTEAFF
15 NA TRBJ1-1 TRBV6-1 TRBD1 TGTGCCAGCAGTGAAATAGACAGGGGGAAGACTGAAGCTTTCTTT CASSEIDRGKTEAFF
16 NA TRBJ2-1 TRBV27 NA TGTGCCAGCAGTTTAGGACGGGGGACGTATTACAATGAGCAGTTCTTC CASSLGRGTYYNEQFF
13 NA TRBJ2-7 TRBV7-6 TRBD1 TGTGCCAGCAGTCCGGGGGACAGGGTCGAGCAGTACTTC CASSPGDRVEQYF
15 NA TRBJ2-7 TRBV6-6 NA TGTGCCAGCAGCTCCGGACAGTCTCGCTCCTACGAGCAGTACTTC CASSSGQSRSYEQYF
13 NA TRBJ1-6 TRBV6-5 NA TGTGCCAGCAGGGGGCCAACGGACTCACCCCTCCACTTT CASRGPTDSPLHF
15 NA TRBJ2-7 TRBV6-5 NA TGTGCCAGCAGTCCAGTGGGGCACGAAGGGTACGAGCAGTACTTC CASSPVGHEGYEQYF
14 NA TRBJ2-1 TRBV19 TRBD2 TGTGCCAGTAGTAGTTCGGGGGGATACAATGAGCAGTTCTTC CASSSSGGYNEQFF
15 NA TRBJ2-7 TRBV5-4 NA TGTGCCAGCAGCTTGGGACTGCAGAGCTCCTACGAGCAGTACTTC CASSLGLQSSYEQYF
14 NA TRBJ2-7 TRBV5-1 NA TGCGCCAGCAGCTTGGGTGGGGCCAAGGCCGAGCAGTACTTC CASSLGGAKAEQYF
12 NA TRBJ2-7 TRBV5-1 NA TGCGCCAGCAGCCGGGATAGGGACGAGCAGTACTTC CASSRDRDEQYF
14 NA TRBJ2-2 TRBV11-2 NA TGTGCCAGCAGCTTAGATCGGGACACCGGGGAGCTGTTTTTT CASSLDRDTGELFF
12 NA TRBJ1-1 TRBV7-2 NA TGTGCCAGCAGCTTAGTCAGCACTGAAGCTTTCTTT CASSLVSTEAFF
14 NA TRBJ1-3 TRBV28 TRBD1 TGTGCCAGCAGATCCGGACAGGGGGCGGACACCATATATTTT CASRSGQGADTIYF
13 NA TRBJ1-1 TRBV19 TRBD1 TGTGCCAGTAGTGACAGGGGTACGGGCGCGGCTTTCTTT CASSDRGTGAAFF
14 NA TRBJ1-5 TRBV30 NA TGTGCCTGGAGTACCGGGAGTAGCAATCAGCCCCAGCATTTT CAWSTGSSNQPQHF
14 NA TRBJ2-3 TRBV6-1 NA TGTGCCAGCAGTCCCCCGGTAGTCACAGATACGCAGTATTTT CASSPPVVTDTQYF
15 few TRBJ2-1 TRBV11-2 TRBD1 TGTGCCAGCAGCTGGGGACAGGGCCCTTACAATGAGCAGTTCTTC CASSWGQGPYNEQFF
13 NA TRBJ1-2 TRBV19 NA TGTGCCAGTATGGGAAAAGGGGCGCAGGGCTACACCTTC CASMGKGAQGYTF
17 NA TRBJ2-2 TRBV4-2 NA TGTGCCAGCAGCCAGACTACCAACAGGGTATCCACCGGGGAGCTGTTTTTT CASSQTTNRVSTGELFF
14 NA TRBJ2-5 TRBV7-7 NA TGTGCTAGCAGCTCACAGGGCGGGCAAGAGACCCAGTACTTC CASSSQGGQETQYF
13 NA TRBJ1-2 TRBV27 NA TGTGCCAGCAGGCGGGACGCGGCGAATGGCTACACCTTC CASRRDAANGYTF
17 NA TRBJ2-1 TRBV25-1 TRBD2 TGTGCCAGCAGTGAAACGCGACTAGCGGGATCCTACAATGAGCAGTTCTTC CASSETRLAGSYNEQFF
15 once TRBJ2-7 TRBV7-2 TRBD2 TGTGCCAGCAGCTCCCTAGCGGGAGGGCGTAACGAGCAGTACTTC CASSSLAGGRNEQYF
14 NA TRBJ1-1 TRBV19 NA TGTGCCAGTAGCCCCTTCCTGGCCATCCCTGAAGCTTTCTTT CASSPFLAIPEAFF
11 NA TRBJ2-1 TRBV20-1 NA TGCAGTGCCTGGACAATCAATGAGCAGTTCTTC CSAWTINEQFF
17 NA TRBJ2-7 TRBV4-1 NA TGCGCCAGCAGCCGGCTTCTCGGACTGCAAACCTCCTACGAGCAGTACTTC CASSRLLGLQTSYEQYF
15 NA TRBJ2-5 TRBV11-2 NA TGTGCCAGCAGCTTCCCCTTAGGGGGATTGGAGACCCAGTACTTC CASSFPLGGLETQYF
12 few TRBJ2-5 TRBV11-2 NA TGTGCCAGCAGCTCCGAGGAGGGGACCCAGTACTTC CASSSEEGTQYF
15 NA TRBJ2-7 TRBV6-6 TRBD2 TGTGCCAGCAGTTACGGACTAGCGGAGATCTACGAGCAGTACTTC CASSYGLAEIYEQYF
15 few TRBJ2-1 TRBV9 NA TGTGCCAGCAACACGTGGAGGGGGGGCGGCAATGAGCAGTTCTTC CASNTWRGGGNEQFF
15 NA TRBJ1-6 TRBV27 NA TGTGCCAGCAGACGCCTGAGGGGGACCAATTCACCCCTCCACTTT CASRRLRGTNSPLHF
16 NA TRBJ1-4 TRBV7-9 TRBD1 TGTGCCAGCAGCTTAGCGGACAGGGGAGATCATGAAAAACTGTTTTTT CASSLADRGDHEKLFF